Below are 15 T cell receptor beta chains sequenced from a single sample in a study of shared clonotypes between healthy human individuals. Profiled with immunoSEQ multiplex PCR; TCRdb holds only in-frame clones, not every one. This repertoire shows some 470,000 clones, over 60% found once; its top ten account for approximately 12%. The specimen sequenced was PBMCs. The receptors shown here come from a woman aged 40 to 55 in good health. Some clones in this sample may be carry-over from other donors' samples.

This clone was seen only a few times. The chain employs TRBV7-3 and TRBJ2-2, with D perhaps matching TRBD1 or TRBD2 (6 bases each). V was clipped by 5 bases and J by 4 bases, with 14 bases between them. Germline V gene data show CDR1 as SGHTA and CDR2 as FQGTGA. CDR3 length: 15 residues. The CDR3 spells CASSPGWGATGELFF. DNA of the CDR3: TGTGCCAGCAGCCCCGGGTGGGGGGCCACCGGGGAGCTGTTTTTT. The whole variable domain, filled in from reference TRBV7-3 and TRBJ2-2, reads GAGVSQTPSNKVTEKGKYVELRCDPISGHTALYWYRQSLGQGPEFLIYFQGTGAADDSGLPNDRFFAVRPEGSVSTLKIQRTERGDSAVYLCASSPGWGATGELFFGEGSRLTVL.

The chain combines TRBV7-8 with TRBJ2-1; TRBD2 matches 11 bases. Germline CDR1 and CDR2: SGHVS and FQNEAQ. J lost 10 bases, V lost 6 bases, and 11 bases had no gene match. This CDR3 is 15 amino acids long. The CDR3 nucleotides are TGTGCCAGCAGTTATACTAGCGGGAGTTTCGGGGAGCAGTTCTTC. Encoded protein: CASSYTSGSFGEQFF. Looking up the rest from reference TRBV7-8 and TRBJ2-1 gives the full variable domain: GAGVSQSPRYKVAKRGQDVALRCDPISGHVSLFWYQQALGQGPEFLTYFQNEAQLDKSGLPSDRFFAERPEGSVSTLKIQRTQQEDSAVYLCASSYTSGSFGEQFFGPGTRLTVL.

This clone was counted once. The rearrangement joins TRBV2 to TRBJ2-2; 7 bases match TRBD2. Germline V lookup: CDR1 SNHLY, CDR2 FYNNEI. Unmatched junction bases numbered 4, after V lost 7 bases and J lost 5 bases. The CDR3 totals 13 residues. The CDR3 region has the DNA TGTGCCAGCACGGGCGGGAGAACCGGGGAGCTGTTTTTT. The encoded protein is CASTGGRTGELFF.

In its sample, this clone was seen once. The V gene is TRBV10-3, the J gene TRBJ2-3; 9 bases are shared with TRBD1. CDR3 length: 14 amino acids. Per germline, CDR1 ENHRY and CDR2 SYGVKD. V shed 8 bases and J 2 bases; nucleotides not matched to a gene: 5. The CDR3 nucleotides read TGTGCCATCGGGGGACAGGGACCCACAGATACGCAGTATTTT. This sequence encodes CAIGGQGPTDTQYF.

This clone was seen only once. J is TRBJ2-7 and V is TRBV5-6; D is possibly TRBD1 or TRBD2 (5 bases each). V lost 4 bases and J 0 bases, leaving 11 bases between the germline ends. CDR3 length: 14 residues. Germline values: CDR1 SGHDT, CDR2 YYEEEE. This CDR3 reads CASSTRGGSYEQYF. CDR3 nucleotides: TGTGCCAGCAGCACGCGTGGGGGCTCCTACGAGCAGTACTTC. The variable domain in full, with the rest retrieved from reference TRBV5-6 and TRBJ2-7, is DAGVTQSPTHLIKTRGQQVTLRCSPKSGHDTVSWYQQALGQGPQFIFQYYEEEERQRGNFPDRFSGHQFPNYSSELNVNALLLGDSALYLCASSTRGGSYEQYFGPGTRLTVT.

About this clone: Other DNA sequences in the same sample also yield this CDR3. The rearrangement links TRBV30 to TRBJ1-3; weak D call: TRBD1 (5 bases). CDR1 is GTSNPN, CDR2 SVGIG, per germline (reference sequence). The CDR3 contains 13 residues. V lost 4 bases and J 2 bases, leaving 9 bases between the germline ends. DNA for the CDR3: TGTGCCTGGACAAGGGGTACTGGAAACACCATATATTTT. Translation: CAWTRGTGNTIYF.

The chain links TRBV27 to TRBJ2-7, with TRBD1 matching over 10 bases. V lost 7 bases, J lost 4 bases, and 13 bases stayed unmatched. The CDR3 loop spans 16 amino acids. CDR1 MNHEY and CDR2 SMNVEV come from the germline V gene (reference sequence). The CDR3 bases are TGTGCCAGCACCACCTCAAGACAGGGGGCGGCGTACGAGCAGTACTTC. This encodes CASTTSRQGAAYEQYF.

This rearrangement joins TRBV19 to TRBJ2-1; D not certain. Germline V gene data show CDR1 as LNHDA and CDR2 as SQIVND (reference sequence). This CDR3 has 14 amino acids. The V gene lost 3 bases and the J gene lost 8 bases, with 14 bases spanning the gap. The CDR3, as DNA: TGTGCCAGTAGTATTTTTCTAGGCGACTATGAGCAGTTCTTC. Encoded protein: CASSIFLGDYEQFF.

The chain employs TRBV19 and TRBJ2-3, with TRBD1 identical over 8 bases. The CDR3 loop spans 14 amino acids. Germline V gene lookup returns CDR1 LNHDA and CDR2 SQIVND (reference sequence). Trimming took 7 bases from V and 2 from J; bases not matched to a gene: 5. CDR3 nucleotides: TGTGCCAGTACTACGGACAGGGACACAGATACGCAGTATTTT. This encodes CASTTDRDTDTQYF.

This clone has a handful of counts. This chain uses TRBV28 with TRBJ2-7; 10 bases agree with TRBD1. Germline V gene sequence: CDR1 MDHEN, CDR2 SYDVKM. This CDR3 region has 14 residues. V trimming: 5 bases; J trimming: 1 base; junction bases outside the gene matches: 2. CDR3 nucleotides: TGTGCCAGCAGTACGGGACAGGGGTCCTACGAGCAGTACTTC. Translated: CASSTGQGSYEQYF. Combining the CDR3 with reference TRBV28 and TRBJ2-7 gives the whole variable domain DVKVTQSSRYLVKRTGEKVFLECVQDMDHENMFWYRQDPGLGLRLIYFSYDVKMKEKGDIPEGYSVSREKKERFSLILESASTNQTSMYLCASSTGQGSYEQYFGPGTRLTVT.

The chain joins TRBV7-8 to TRBJ2-5; 7 positions agree with TRBD1. J lost 5 bases, V lost 3 bases, and 9 bases had no gene match. Germline V gene lookup returns CDR1 SGHVS and CDR2 FQNEAQ. The CDR3 extends over 15 amino acids. CDR3 DNA sequence: TGTGCCAGCAGCTTCCGACAGGGACGAGGGGAGACCCAGTACTTC. Encoded protein: CASSFRQGRGETQYF.

This clone was counted at least ten times. The chain uses TRBV5-1 and TRBJ1-1; TRBD1 matches at 7 bases. V shed 0 bases and J 11 bases; nucleotides not matched to a gene: 13. CDR3 length: 15 residues. The germline CDR1 and CDR2 sequences are SGHRS and YFSETQ. The CDR3 sequence: CASSLDLRDRVAAFF. In DNA form, the CDR3 reads TGCGCCAGCAGCTTGGATCTTAGAGACAGGGTTGCGGCTTTCTTT. The whole variable domain, remainder taken from reference TRBV5-1 and TRBJ1-1, is KAGVTQTPRYLIKTRGQQVTLSCSPISGHRSVSWYQQTPGQGLQFLFEYFSETQRNKGNFPGRFSGRQFSNSRSEMNVSTLELGDSALYLCASSLDLRDRVAAFFGQGTRLTVV.

The V and J genes are TRBV19 and TRBJ2-4; perhaps TRBD2 as D (6 bases). The CDR3 totals 11 residues. In germline, CDR1 is LNHDA, CDR2 SQIVND (reference sequence). Between the trimmed V and J ends, which lost 3 bases and 9 bases, there was a span of 6 bases. The CDR3 loop is CASSMRGIQYF. The CDR3 nucleotides read TGTGCCAGTAGTATGCGGGGCATTCAGTACTTC.

The chain uses TRBV7-9 and TRBJ2-2; D not certain. Germline V gene data show CDR1 as SEHNR and CDR2 as FQNEAQ (reference sequence). This CDR3 is 15 amino acids long. Trimming stripped 6 bases from V and 3 bases from J, with 14 bases between. The CDR3 reads CASRKSELYTGELFF. In nucleotides, the CDR3 is TGTGCCAGCAGGAAGTCTGAGTTGTACACCGGGGAGCTGTTTTTT.

The gene calls are TRBV15 and TRBJ1-5; D is unresolved. The V and J ends lost 3 bases and 8 bases respectively, with 11 bases between them. Germline CDR1 is LNHNV and CDR2 is YYDKDF (reference sequence). This CDR3 comprises 13 residues. The CDR3 sequence is CATSRRSSEPQHF. The CDR3, as DNA: TGTGCCACCAGCAGGCGGTCGTCGGAGCCCCAGCATTTT.